These 14 T cell receptor beta chains share one sample of origin, sequenced in a study of blood T cells in healthy people across ages. The second PCR ran about 7 to 12 cycles with a sample-barcoded 5' primer and J-beta primers. TCRdb re-called the 5' RACE reads through MiXCR, storing one row per CDR3 protein. The sample yields some 880,000 distinct CDR3 sequences, 30% to 45% seen once. Sequences were obtained from blood. The origin of the receptors is a man between 18 and 35 years old in good health.

J is TRBJ2-1 and V is TRBV24-1; 7 bases align to TRBD1. The CDR3 contains 14 residues. Losses at the gene ends were 4 bases for V and 1 base for J; bases not matched to a gene: 0. The germline gives CDR1 KGHDR, CDR2 SFDVKD. CDR3 sequence (DNA): TGTGCCACCAGTGAGGGACAGTCCTACAATGAGCAGTTCTTC. Translating gives CATSEGQSYNEQFF.

This clonotype came up a few times. The V call is TRBV6-2 or TRBV6-3, the J call TRBJ2-7, with TRBD1 identical over 7 bases. This CDR3 spans 15 amino acids. The V gene end was trimmed by 0 bases and the J gene end by 0 bases; junction bases not matched to a gene: 2. CDR1 and CDR2 (germline): MNHEY, SVGEGT. DNA of the CDR3: TGTGCCAGCAGTTACTCGACAGGGCACTCCTACGAGCAGTACTTC. Its translation is CASSYSTGHSYEQYF.

As regards this clonotype: One junction end does not reproduce the germline sequence, and a read error may be involved. This chain joins TRBV12-3 or TRBV12-4 and TRBJ1-1; D perhaps matches TRBD1 (5 bases). The CDR3 covers 14 residues. The CDR3 spells CASKKQETNTEALF. As DNA, the CDR3 is TGTGCCAGCAAGAAACAGGAGACAAACACTGAAGCTTTGTTT.

This clonotype was observed many times. This sequence joins TRBV4-2 and TRBJ2-5; TRBD1 might be the D (6 bases). The germline V gene has CDR1 LGHNA and CDR2 YNFKEQ. The CDR3 has 19 residues. Trimming left V 0 bases short and J 0 bases short, with 20 bases between. The CDR3 loop reads CASSQDVLRGGLYQETQYF. The CDR3 DNA follows: TGTGCCAGCAGCCAAGATGTACTTAGAGGGGGTCTGTACCAAGAGACCCAGTACTTC.

Worth noting for this clonotype: A much larger clone sits a single nucleotide away, making a read error possible. This chain connects TRBV7-2 to TRBJ2-5; 12 bases agree with TRBD2. This CDR3 has 16 amino acids. V lost 4 bases and J lost 4; bases outside the gene matches: 7. CDR1 is SGHTA, CDR2 FQGNSA, per germline. The CDR3 loop is CASSSGGLAGSETQYF. Written as DNA, the CDR3 is TGTGCCAGCAGCTCCGGAGGACTAGCGGGGTCAGAGACCCAGTACTTC.

V and J are TRBV6-5 and TRBJ1-1; 8 bases fit TRBD1. After removal of 7 bases from V and 1 base from J, the junction contained 11 bases not matched to a gene. This CDR3 is 16 amino acids long. Germline V lookup: CDR1 MNHEY, CDR2 SVGAGI. This chain's CDR3 is CASTSTLQGENTEAFF. The CDR3 DNA sequence: TGTGCCAGCACCTCAACCCTACAGGGGGAGAACACTGAAGCTTTCTTT.

This clonotype was observed a few times. With a much larger clone just one base away, this may be a read error. V is TRBV29-1 and J is TRBJ2-3, with 14 positions matching TRBD2. This CDR3 has 19 amino acids. CDR1 SQVTM and CDR2 ANQGSEA come from the germline V gene. The CDR3 region has the DNA TGCTGCGTTGAAATTCGGAGCCCGACTAGCGGGGGGGCGACAGATACGCAGTATTTT. Residues: CCVEIRSPTSGGATDTQYF.

J is TRBJ1-2 and V is TRBV7-2, with a possible D match to TRBD1 (6 bases). Deletions cut 1 base from V and 0 bases from J, with 12 bases between. CDR3 length: 16 amino acids. In germline, CDR1 is SGHTA, CDR2 FQGNSA. The CDR3 here is CASSLDSEGANYGYTF. The DNA of the CDR3 is TGTGCCAGCAGCTTAGATTCGGAGGGGGCTAACTATGGCTACACCTTC.

The V gene is TRBV12-3 or TRBV12-4, the J gene TRBJ2-2, with 8 nucleotides matching TRBD2. Trimming cost V 5 bases and J 4 bases; bases outside gene matches: 12. The CDR3 is made up of 17 amino acids. The CDR3 region has the DNA TGTGCCAGCAGTCCCCGCGATAGCGGGGTATTCACCGGGGAGCTGTTTTTT. As protein: CASSPRDSGVFTGELFF.

This clonotype was picked up many times. The V gene is TRBV6-5, the J gene TRBJ2-7; D may correspond to TRBD1 or TRBD2 (6 bases each). The V end was cut by 10 bases, the J end by 2 bases, with 21 bases between. The CDR3 is made up of 15 amino acids. Germline values: CDR1 MNHEY, CDR2 SVGAGI. CDR3 region: CATNPGGAGTYEQYF. In nucleotides, the CDR3 is TGTGCCACCAACCCTGGGGGCGCGGGAACCTACGAGCAGTACTTC.

The V gene is TRBV7-9, the J gene TRBJ1-2; D possibly corresponds to TRBD1 (6 bases). With 5 bases removed from V and 3 bases from J, the gap between germline ends came to 19 bases. The germline gives CDR1 SEHNR, CDR2 FQNEAQ (reference sequence). This CDR3 has 16 amino acids. CDR3 sequence: CASSPLGGARHYGYTF. The CDR3 nucleotides are TGTGCCAGCAGCCCTCTAGGGGGTGCCAGGCACTATGGCTACACCTTC. Looking up the rest from reference TRBV7-9 and TRBJ1-2 gives the full variable domain: DTGVSQNPRHKITKRGQNVTFRCDPISEHNRLYWYRQTLGQGPEFLTYFQNEAQLEKSRLLSDRFSAERPKGSFSTLEIQRTEQGDSAMYLCASSPLGGARHYGYTFGSGTRLTVV.

This clonotype was seen repeatedly, ten times or more. This chain joins TRBV4-1 and TRBJ1-2, with D hard to call. The CDR3 contains 13 residues. Deletions cut 1 base from V and 6 bases from J, with 9 bases between. Germline-derived CDR1 and CDR2 are MGHRA and YSYEKL. The CDR3 spells CASSQVGGNGYTF. CDR3 nucleotide sequence: TGCGCCAGCAGCCAAGTTGGCGGGAATGGCTACACCTTC.

The chain joins TRBV20-1 to TRBJ2-6; D is unresolved. Looked up from germline, CDR1 is DFQATT and CDR2 is SNEGSKA (reference sequence). The length of the CDR3 is 17 residues. The germline V and J ends were trimmed by 3 bases and 3 bases, with 18 bases remaining between them. The CDR3 sequence is CSARREPVSGGANVLTF. DNA of the CDR3: TGCAGTGCTAGGCGCGAACCAGTATCGGGTGGGGCCAACGTCCTGACTTTC.

A few counts support this clonotype. The chain employs TRBV20-1 and TRBJ1-1; a weak D match, TRBD1 (6 bases). Trimming removed 4 bases at V and 1 base at J, with 10 bases between. The CDR3 spans 13 residues. Germline V CDR1 and CDR2: DFQATT, SNEGSKA (reference sequence). CDR3 region: CSANRGQNTEAFF. The CDR3 nucleotides are TGCAGTGCTAACCGGGGGCAGAACACTGAAGCTTTCTTT.